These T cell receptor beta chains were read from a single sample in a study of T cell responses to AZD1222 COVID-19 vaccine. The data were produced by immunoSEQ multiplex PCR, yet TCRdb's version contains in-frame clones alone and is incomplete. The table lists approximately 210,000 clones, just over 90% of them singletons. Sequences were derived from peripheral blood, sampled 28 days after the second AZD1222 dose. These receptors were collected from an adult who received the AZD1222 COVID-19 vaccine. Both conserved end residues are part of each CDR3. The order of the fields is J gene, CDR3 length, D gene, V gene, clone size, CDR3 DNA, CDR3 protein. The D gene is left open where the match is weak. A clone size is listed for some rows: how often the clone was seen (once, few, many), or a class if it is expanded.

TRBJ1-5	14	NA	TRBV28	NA	TGTGCCATCCGACAGACAGCATACAATCAGCCCCAGCATTTT	CAIRQTAYNQPQHF
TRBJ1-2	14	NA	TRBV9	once	TGTGCCAGCAGCGGGGGCAGACATACCTATGGCTACACCTTC	CASSGGRHTYGYTF
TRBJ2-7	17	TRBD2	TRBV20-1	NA	TGCAGTGCTAGTAGGCAACTAGCGGGAGGGCAGTTCTACGAGCAGTACTTC	CSASRQLAGGQFYEQYF
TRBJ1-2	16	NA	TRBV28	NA	TGTGCCAGCAGTTTCGGCGGACCCCAGACAAACTATGGCTACACCTTC	CASSFGGPQTNYGYTF
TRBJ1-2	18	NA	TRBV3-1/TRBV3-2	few	TGTGCCAGCAGCAAGGAAAGTTTCGACACCCCAGCTAAGTATGGCTACACCTTC	CASSKESFDTPAKYGYTF
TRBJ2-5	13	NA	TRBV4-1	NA	TGCGCCAGCAGCCAAGGACAGCAAGAGACCCAGTACTTC	CASSQGQQETQYF
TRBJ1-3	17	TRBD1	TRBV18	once	TGTGCCAGCTCGTACCGAACAGGGGGCTTCTCTGGAAACACCATATATTTT	CASSYRTGGFSGNTIYF
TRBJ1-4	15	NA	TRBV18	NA	TGTGCCAGCTCACCAAACGAGGGATCTGGTGAAAAACTGTTTTTT	CASSPNEGSGEKLFF
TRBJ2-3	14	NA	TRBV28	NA	TGTGCCAGTAACCTATTCTCATTCACAGATACGCAGTATTTT	CASNLFSFTDTQYF
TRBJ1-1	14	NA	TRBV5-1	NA	TGCGCCAGCAGCTCCGGACAGCCGAACACTGAAGCTTTCTTT	CASSSGQPNTEAFF
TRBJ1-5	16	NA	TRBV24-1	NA	TGTGCCACCAGTGGGCCGCAGGGAGGTATTGATCAGCCCCAGCATTTT	CATSGPQGGIDQPQHF
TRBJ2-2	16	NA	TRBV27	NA	TGTGCCAGCAGTTTATTGGGGACGGCGAACACCGGGGAGCTGTTTTTT	CASSLLGTANTGELFF
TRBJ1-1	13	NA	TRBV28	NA	TGTGCCAGCAGTTTACCCGCCGTATATGAAGCTTTCTTT	CASSLPAVYEAFF
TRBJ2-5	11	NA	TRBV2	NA	TGTGCCAGCAGGGGGGAAGAGACCCAGTACTTC	CASRGEETQYF
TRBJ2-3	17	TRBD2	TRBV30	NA	TGTGCCTGGAGAGAGACTAGCGGGAGTCGTAGGACAGATACGCAGTATTTT	CAWRETSGSRRTDTQYF
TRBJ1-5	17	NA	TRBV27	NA	TGTGCCAGCAGCCGAGGATCGTTAACTTATAGCAATCAGCCCCAGCATTTT	CASSRGSLTYSNQPQHF
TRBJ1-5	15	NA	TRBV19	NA	TGTGCCAGTAGCCTTTTAGGGGGAAGAGGCCAGCCCCAGCATTTT	CASSLLGGRGQPQHF
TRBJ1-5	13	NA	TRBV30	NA	TGTGCCTTGGGACTTGATAGCAATCAGCCCCAGCATTTT	CALGLDSNQPQHF
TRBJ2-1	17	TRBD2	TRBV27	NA	TGTGCCAGCAGTCCCCGGGCCGGGACTAGCGCTTTCAATGAGCAGTTCTTC	CASSPRAGTSAFNEQFF
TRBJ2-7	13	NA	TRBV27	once	TGTGCCAGCAGTTTAGCAAGCGGCTACGAGCAGTACTTC	CASSLASGYEQYF
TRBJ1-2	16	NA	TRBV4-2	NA	TGTGCCAGCAGCCTCCCCCCCGGGGGGGTTAACTATGGCTACACCTTC	CASSLPPGGVNYGYTF
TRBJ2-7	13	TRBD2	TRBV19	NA	TGTGCCAGTAGTATTGCGGGGGGCGGCGAGCAGTACTTC	CASSIAGGGEQYF
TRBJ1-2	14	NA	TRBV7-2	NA	TGTGCCAGCAGCTTAGGGCAGGCTGACTATGGCTACACCTTC	CASSLGQADYGYTF
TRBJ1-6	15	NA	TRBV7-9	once	TGTGCCAGCAGCTTATCCTCCGGGCCTAATTCACCCCTCCACTTT	CASSLSSGPNSPLHF
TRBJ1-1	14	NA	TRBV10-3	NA	TGTGCCATCAGTGCTATACAGGGTGGTACTGAAGCTTTCTTT	CAISAIQGGTEAFF
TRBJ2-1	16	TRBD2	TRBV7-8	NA	TGTGCCAGCAGCCGAAGCGGGAGTAGAGGGCCCAATGAGCAGTTCTTC	CASSRSGSRGPNEQFF
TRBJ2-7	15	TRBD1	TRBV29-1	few	TGCAGCGTTTCAGGGGGCAACTCTCCAAGCTACGAGCAGTACTTC	CSVSGGNSPSYEQYF
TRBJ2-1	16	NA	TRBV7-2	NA	TGTGCCAGCAGCTTAGCGGGCAGCAGCTCCTACAATGAGCAGTTCTTC	CASSLAGSSSYNEQFF
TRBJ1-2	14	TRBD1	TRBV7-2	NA	TGTGCCAGCAGCTTCCGGACAGGGGACTATGGCTACACCTTC	CASSFRTGDYGYTF
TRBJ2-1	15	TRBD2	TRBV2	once	TGTGCCAGCAGCCGGACGGCGGGAGGCGGGAATGAGCAGTTCTTC	CASSRTAGGGNEQFF
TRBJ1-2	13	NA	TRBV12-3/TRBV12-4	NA	TGTGCCAGCAGTTTTAGGAGTAACTATGGCTACACCTTC	CASSFRSNYGYTF
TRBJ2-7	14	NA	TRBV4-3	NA	TGCGCCAGCAGCCAAGGACTAGTCTCCTACGAGCAGTACTTC	CASSQGLVSYEQYF
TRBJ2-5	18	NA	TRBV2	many	TGTGCCAGCAGTGAAGCGGCTAATGGGGGGTCCGGCCAAGAGACCCAGTACTTC	CASSEAANGGSGQETQYF
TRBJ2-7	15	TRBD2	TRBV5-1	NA	TGCGCCAGCTCTCCTACACCGGGGGGGTCCTACGAGCAGTACTTC	CASSPTPGGSYEQYF
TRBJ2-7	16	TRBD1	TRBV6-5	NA	TGTGCCAGCAGTTACCGGGACAGGGGTGATCCCTACGAGCAGTACTTC	CASSYRDRGDPYEQYF